This T cell receptor beta chain was obtained from a study of blood T cell repertoires in COVID-19. Libraries were prepared by immunoSEQ multiplex PCR; TCRdb keeps only in-frame clonotypes and omits some of them. Here the sample spans some 300,000 clones, about 85% being singletons. V dropped 5 bases and J dropped 6 bases, with 26 bases sitting between them. The germline V gene encodes CDR1 SEHNR and CDR2 FQNEAQ (reference sequence). The CDR3 is 17 amino acids. This sequence originates from a man between 18 and 29 years old with active or convalescent COVID-19. This rearrangement joins TRBV7-9 to TRBJ2-7; D is unclear. Input material: peripheral blood. CDR3 loop: CASSLSRVNNASGEQYF. CDR3 DNA: TGTGCCAGCAGCCTTAGCCGGGTCAACAACGCCTCGGGCGAGCAGTACTTC.